The 20 T cell receptor beta chains below come from one sample, sequenced in a study of cytomegalovirus exposure and HLA in healthy donors. In the PCR, 60 Vbeta and 13 Jbeta primers were used. Clones were read by immunoSEQ multiplex PCR, and TCRdb kept only the in-frame ones, dropping some. This table holds 45,000 to 60,000 clones, 60% to 85% found once. Material: PBMCs. The source of these receptors is a man between 25 and 39 years old in good health and CMV-seropositive.

The chain is built from TRBV7-8 and TRBJ1-2, with 9 positions matching TRBD1. Germline V CDR1 and CDR2: SGHVS, FQNEAQ. CDR3 length equals 17 residues. V gave up 3 bases and J gave up 4 bases; unmatched junction bases: 12. The DNA for the CDR3 is TGTGCCAGCAGCTTCCCCCAGAAGGGACAGGGAGGCTATGGCTACACCTTC. Protein product: CASSFPQKGQGGYGYTF. The variable domain in full, completed from reference TRBV7-8 and TRBJ1-2, reads GAGVSQSPRYKVAKRGQDVALRCDPISGHVSLFWYQQALGQGPEFLTYFQNEAQLDKSGLPSDRFFAERPEGSVSTLKIQRTQQEDSAVYLCASSFPQKGQGGYGYTFGSGTRLTVV.

This clone showed up just a few times. The chain carries TRBV6-1 and TRBJ2-3; 7 positions agree with TRBD1. With V trimmed by 6 bases and J by 2 bases, 8 bases remained unmatched. This CDR3 is built from 15 residues. Germline V gene sequence: CDR1 MNHNS, CDR2 SASEGT. The CDR3 sequence is CASRSGTDHTDTQYF. CDR3 coding DNA: TGTGCCAGCAGGTCCGGGACAGACCACACAGATACGCAGTATTTT.

The rearrangement links TRBV5-8 to TRBJ1-5; maybe TRBD1 (5 bases). The V end lost 3 bases, the J end lost 5 bases, and 6 bases lay between the germline ends. The CDR3 is made up of 12 amino acids. Germline CDR1 and CDR2: SGHTS and YDEGEE. This CDR3 is CASSWGDQPQHF. CDR3 coding DNA: TGTGCCAGCAGCTGGGGGGATCAGCCCCAGCATTTT.

J is TRBJ1-6 and V is TRBV2; D remains unclear. The ends were cut back, 0 bases at V and 7 bases at J, with 10 bases in the middle. The CDR3 is 15 residues long. Germline V gives CDR1 SNHLY, CDR2 FYNNEI. The CDR3 nucleotides are TGTGCCAGCAGTGAAGCTCCCGGGGAAAATTCACCCCTCCACTTT. Amino acid sequence: CASSEAPGENSPLHF.

J is TRBJ1-2 and V is TRBV6-1; maybe TRBD1 (5 bases). V was pared by 3 bases and J by 1 base, with 12 bases between. The CDR3 extends over 15 amino acids. Germline V gives CDR1 MNHNS, CDR2 SASEGT. The CDR3 protein is CASSEILGRNYGYTF. The CDR3 region has the DNA TGTGCCAGCAGTGAGATTCTGGGGCGTAACTATGGCTACACCTTC.

Here the CDR3 reads CASSLSIAGSHETQYF. In nucleotides, the CDR3 is TGTGCCAGCAGCTTAAGTATAGCGGGCTCCCACGAGACCCAGTACTTC. This chain links TRBV11-2 with TRBJ2-5, with 7 bases fitting TRBD2. The CDR3 length is 16 residues. CDR1 is SGHAT and CDR2 is FQNNGV in the germline V gene. Trimming at V came to 2 bases and at J to 5 bases, leaving 11 bases not matched to a gene. Full variable domain (missing parts from reference TRBV11-2 and TRBJ2-5): EAGVAQSPRYKIIEKRQSVAFWCNPISGHATLYWYQQILGQGPKLLIQFQNNGVVDDSQLPKDRFSAERLKGVDSTLKIQPAKLEDSAVYLCASSLSIAGSHETQYFGPGTRLLVL.

The V call is TRBV21-1, the J call TRBJ2-6; the table calls TRBD2, which could not be checked here. TRBV21-1 represents a pseudogene. The CDR3 is made up of 17 amino acids. The CDR3 nucleotides are TGTGCCAGAGGGGTGCGGGGGACGTTCTCTGGGGCCAACGTCCTGACTTTC. Protein: CARGVRGTFSGANVLTF.

The chain recombines TRBV7-8 with TRBJ2-5; 9 nucleotides line up with TRBD1. The J call may be mistaken, given a closer DNA end match to TRBJ2-7. The CDR3 runs 15 residues. Germline CDR1 is SGHVS and CDR2 is FQNEAQ. The CDR3: CASSGRDRASYEQYF. Here the CDR3 DNA reads TGTGCCAGCAGCGGACGGGACAGGGCCTCCTACGAGCAGTACTTC.

The chain is built from TRBV28 and TRBJ1-6, with 8 positions matching TRBD1. CDR1 MDHEN and CDR2 SYDVKM come from the germline V gene. This CDR3 contains 16 residues. V was pared by 5 bases and J by 3 bases, with 6 bases of the junction left unmatched. As DNA, the CDR3 is TGTGCCAGCAGTCTCGCGACAGGGGTCTATAATTCACCCCTCCACTTT. This translates into CASSLATGVYNSPLHF.

This clone was detected once. The chain links TRBV15 to TRBJ2-1; D not certain. Trimming cost V 5 bases and J 3 bases, with 8 bases left between them. Germline V gene data show CDR1 as LNHNV and CDR2 as YYDKDF (reference sequence). The CDR3 runs 13 residues. The CDR3 sequence is CATSAGNYNEQFF. CDR3 nucleotides: TGTGCCACCAGCGCCGGTAACTACAATGAGCAGTTCTTC. Full variable domain (remainder filled in from reference TRBV15 and TRBJ2-1): DAMVIQNPRYQVTQFGKPVTLSCSQTLNHNVMYWYQQKSSQAPKLLFHYYDKDFNNEADTPDNFQSRRPNTSFCFLDIRSPGLGDTAMYLCATSAGNYNEQFFGPGTRLTVL.

The V gene is TRBV4-2, the J gene TRBJ1-2, with no clear D. The CDR3 length is 15 residues. Trimming removed 0 bases from V and 7 bases from J, with 15 bases in between. Germline CDR1 reads LGHNA; CDR2 reads YNFKEQ. CDR3 DNA: TGTGCCAGCAGCCAAGAAGGAGGAACAGTCTCTGGCTACACCTTC. Amino acids: CASSQEGGTVSGYTF.

CDR3 DNA sequence: TGTGCCAGCAGCTTAGAAGGCAGGGTGGGCACTGGTTACACCTTC. Translated: CASSLEGRVGTGYTF. J is TRBJ1-2 and V is TRBV7-9; TRBD1 is a possible D gene (5 bases). Trimming took off 1 base at V and 11 bases at J, with 20 bases between the two ends. This CDR3 has 15 amino acids. Germline CDR1 reads SEHNR; CDR2 reads FQNEAQ (reference sequence). The full variable domain, rest sourced from reference TRBV7-9 and TRBJ1-2, is DTGVSQNPRHKITKRGQNVTFRCDPISEHNRLYWYRQTLGQGPEFLTYFQNEAQLEKSRLLSDRFSAERPKGSFSTLEIQRTEQGDSAMYLCASSLEGRVGTGYTFGSGTRLTVV.

Concerning this clone itself: The sample contains more than one DNA sequence encoding this CDR3. This rearrangement joins TRBV18 to TRBJ2-5; 7 nucleotides align to TRBD1. CDR1 and CDR2 (germline): KGHSH, LQKENI. Trimming took 3 bases from V and 2 from J; bases not matched to a gene: 0. This CDR3 has 13 residues. CDR3 DNA: TGTGCCAGCTCACCGGGACAGCAAGAGACCCAGTACTTC. It specifies CASSPGQQETQYF. Combining the CDR3 with reference TRBV18 and TRBJ2-5 gives the whole variable domain NAGVMQNPRHLVRRRGQEARLRCSPMKGHSHVYWYRQLPEEGLKFMVYLQKENIIDESGMPKERFSAEFPKEGPSILRIQQVVRGDSAAYFCASSPGQQETQYFGPGTRLLVL.

This clone was counted once. The V gene is TRBV18, the J gene TRBJ1-2, with D possibly matching TRBD1 (6 bases). V lost 7 bases and J 8 bases, leaving 17 bases between the germline ends. The CDR3 loop spans 13 amino acids. Looked up from germline, CDR1 is KGHSH and CDR2 is LQKENI. CDR3: CASFRQAQGGYTF. The DNA of the CDR3 is TGTGCCAGCTTCCGACAGGCGCAAGGAGGCTACACCTTC.

The chain links TRBV7-3 to TRBJ1-2; maybe TRBD1 (6 bases). CDR3 length: 14 amino acids. The V end lost 2 bases, the J end lost 4 bases, and 11 bases lay between the germline ends. Germline V gene data show CDR1 as SGHTA and CDR2 as FQGTGA. The CDR3 sequence is CASSLLVGGYGYTF. In nucleotides, the CDR3 is TGTGCCAGCAGCTTACTGGTAGGGGGCTATGGCTACACCTTC. The complete variable domain, with remaining parts taken from reference TRBV7-3 and TRBJ1-2, reads GAGVSQTPSNKVTEKGKYVELRCDPISGHTALYWYRQSLGQGPEFLIYFQGTGAADDSGLPNDRFFAVRPEGSVSTLKIQRTERGDSAVYLCASSLLVGGYGYTFGSGTRLTVV.

This clone has only a few counts. The chain has TRBV5-6 and TRBJ2-1; 10 positions agree with TRBD2. The V gene's germline CDR1 is SGHDT and CDR2 YYEEEE. J lost 8 bases, V lost 1 base, and 6 bases had no gene match. The CDR3 sequence is 15 residues long. The CDR3 region is CASSLLSGGVDEQFF. In DNA, the CDR3 is TGTGCCAGCAGCTTGTTGAGCGGGGGGGTAGATGAGCAGTTCTTC.

With respect to this clone: One end of the junction does not line up with germline, which may come from a read error. V usage is TRBV10-1 and J usage is TRBJ2-7; tentative D call: TRBD2 (7 bases). Germline CDR1 WNHNN, CDR2 SYGVQD (reference sequence). This CDR3 has 9 residues. The chain's CDR3 is CASPGGRHF. As DNA, the CDR3 is TGCGCCAGCCCCGGGGGGCGTCACTTC.

The V gene is TRBV10-1, the J gene TRBJ1-1; D remains ambiguous. Looked up from germline, CDR1 is WNHNN and CDR2 is SYGVQD (reference sequence). Between the trimmed V and J ends, which lost 4 bases and 0 bases, there was a span of 9 bases. The CDR3 extends over 14 amino acids. The CDR3 DNA follows: TGCGCCAGCAGTGCGAACAGACTGAACACTGAAGCTTTCTTT. This translates into CASSANRLNTEAFF.

V usage is TRBV30 and J usage is TRBJ2-2, with D possibly TRBD1 on 5 matching bases. Germline V gene lookup returns CDR1 GTSNPN and CDR2 SVGIG (reference sequence). With 3 bases removed from V and 3 bases from J, the gap between germline ends came to 20 bases. The CDR3 has 17 residues. The CDR3 sequence: CAWRGHGYTPYTGELFF. DNA of the CDR3: TGTGCCTGGAGAGGACACGGTTATACCCCCTACACCGGGGAGCTGTTTTTT.

This chain uses TRBV19 with TRBJ2-7; 9 nucleotides agree with TRBD1. After removal of 6 bases from V and 2 bases from J, the junction contained 8 bases not matched to a gene. This CDR3 is built from 15 residues. CDR1 and CDR2 (germline): LNHDA, SQIVND (reference sequence). DNA for the CDR3: TGTGCCAGTAGGGTACAGGGGGCGCTCACCTACGAGCAGTACTTC. Its protein product is CASRVQGALTYEQYF. The variable domain in full, with the rest retrieved from reference TRBV19 and TRBJ2-7, is DGGITQSPKYLFRKEGQNVTLSCEQNLNHDAMYWYRQDPGQGLRLIYYSQIVNDFQKGDIAEGYSVSREKKESFPLTVTSAQKNPTAFYLCASRVQGALTYEQYFGPGTRLTVT.